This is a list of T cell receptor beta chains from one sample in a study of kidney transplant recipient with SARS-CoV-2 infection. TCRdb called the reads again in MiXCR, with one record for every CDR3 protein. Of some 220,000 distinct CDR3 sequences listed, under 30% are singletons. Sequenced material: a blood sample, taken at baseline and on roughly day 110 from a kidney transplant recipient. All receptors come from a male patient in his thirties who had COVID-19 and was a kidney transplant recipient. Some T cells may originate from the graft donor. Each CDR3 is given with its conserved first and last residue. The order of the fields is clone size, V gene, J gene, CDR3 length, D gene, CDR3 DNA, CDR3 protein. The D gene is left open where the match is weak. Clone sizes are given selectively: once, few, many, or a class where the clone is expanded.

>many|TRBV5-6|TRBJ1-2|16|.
TGTGCCAGCGCTCATGTCAATAGTCGAAAGACCTATGGCTACACCTTC
CASAHVNSRKTYGYTF
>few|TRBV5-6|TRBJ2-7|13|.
TGTGCCAGCAGCTTGGCGGGGTTCTACGAGCAGTACTTC
CASSLAGFYEQYF
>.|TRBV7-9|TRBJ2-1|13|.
TGTGCCAGCAGCTTGGGCGCACACAATGAGCAGTTCTTC
CASSLGAHNEQFF
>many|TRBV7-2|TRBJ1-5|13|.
TGTGCCAGCAGCTTAGGGAGGAATCAGCCCCAGCATTTT
CASSLGRNQPQHF
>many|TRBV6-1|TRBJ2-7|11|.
TGTGCCAGCAGGCGGCTAGGGGAGCAGTACTTC
CASRRLGEQYF
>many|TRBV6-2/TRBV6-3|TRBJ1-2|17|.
TGTGCCAGCAGTTTTCTAGCCTGCATCGGAAAGACCTATGGCTACACCTTC
CASSFLACIGKTYGYTF
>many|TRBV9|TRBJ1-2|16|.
TGTGCCAGCTCAGTGTGGTACTCAAGAAAGACCTATGGCTACACCTTC
CASSVWYSRKTYGYTF
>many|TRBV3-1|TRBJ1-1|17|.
TGTGCCAGCAGCGAGTCAGGTCCCATTTCAATTCGCACTGAAGCTTTCTTT
CASSESGPISIRTEAFF
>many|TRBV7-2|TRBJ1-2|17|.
TGTGCCAGCAGCTTTCGCTACAGAGACGGAAAGACCTATGGCTACACCTTC
CASSFRYRDGKTYGYTF
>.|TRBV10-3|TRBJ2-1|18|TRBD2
TGTGCCATCAGTGACCAACGAGAAGGACTAGCGGGGGGCCATGAGCAGTTCTTC
CAISDQREGLAGGHEQFF
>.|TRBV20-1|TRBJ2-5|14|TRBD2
TGCAGTGCTTTAGCGGGAGCCTTCCAAGAGACCCAGTACTTC
CSALAGAFQETQYF
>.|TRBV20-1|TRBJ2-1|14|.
TGCAGTGCTAGTAGATGGAGTTCCTACAATGAGCAGTTCTTC
CSASRWSSYNEQFF
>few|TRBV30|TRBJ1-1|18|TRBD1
TGTGCCTGGAGTAAGAACAGGGGGCGCGGGTTAGGGAACACTGAAGCTTTCTTT
CAWSKNRGRGLGNTEAFF
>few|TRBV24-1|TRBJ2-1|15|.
TGTGCCACCGCCCCCTCAGATAGCTCCTACAATGAGCAGTTCTTC
CATAPSDSSYNEQFF
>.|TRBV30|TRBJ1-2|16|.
TGTGCCTGGTCGAACTTGCGTTATAGAAAGACCTATGGCTGCACCTTC
CAWSNLRYRKTYGCTF
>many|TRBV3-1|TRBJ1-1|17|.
TGTGCCAGCAGCGACCATTATCCCATTTCAATTCGCACTGAAGCTTTCTTT
CASSDHYPISIRTEAFF
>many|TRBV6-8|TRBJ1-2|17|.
TGTGCCAGCAGTATAGTTACACGCTCTAGAAAGACCTATGGCTACACCTTC
CASSIVTRSRKTYGYTF
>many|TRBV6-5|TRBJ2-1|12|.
TGTGCCAGCGCACTGGCCTACAATGAGCAGTTCTTC
CASALAYNEQFF
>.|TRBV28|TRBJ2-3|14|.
TGTGCCAGCGGCAACTACGGTAGGACAGATACGCAGTATTTT
CASGNYGRTDTQYF
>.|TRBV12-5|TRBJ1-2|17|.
TGTGCTAGTGGTTTCTCAGTTTTGCAGGGAAAGACCTATGGCTACACCTTC
CASGFSVLQGKTYGYTF
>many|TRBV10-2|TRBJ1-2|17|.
TGCGCCAGCAGTAACTATAGCACTTCTAGAAAGACCTATGGCTACACCTTC
CASSNYSTSRKTYGYTF
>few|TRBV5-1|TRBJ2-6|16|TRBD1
TGCGCCAGCAGCTTGATATCAGGGGGAATAGCCAACGTCCTGACTTTC
CASSLISGGIANVLTF
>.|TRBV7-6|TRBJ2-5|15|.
TGTGCTAGCAGCCCCACCCAGGGGCACCAAGAGACCCAGTACTTC
CASSPTQGHQETQYF
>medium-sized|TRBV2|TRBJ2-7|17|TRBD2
TGTGCCAGCAGTGAAGTAGGTACTAGCGGGCTCTCCTACGAGCAGTACTTC
CASSEVGTSGLSYEQYF
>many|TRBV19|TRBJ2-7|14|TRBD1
TGTGCCAGTAGACCGACAGGGGGCAAAGGCGAGCAGTACTTC
CASRPTGGKGEQYF
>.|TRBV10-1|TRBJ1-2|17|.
TGCGCCAGCGGTTTCCCAATAAGATCGCGAAAGACCTATGGCTACACCTTC
CASGFPIRSRKTYGYTF
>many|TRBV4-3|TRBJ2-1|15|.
TGCGCCAGCAGCCAAGAGGCAGGGATTCATGGTGAGCAGTTCTTC
CASSQEAGIHGEQFF
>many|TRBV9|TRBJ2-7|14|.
TGTGCCAGCAGCGAGGGGGGGCAGGGGTACGAGCAGTACTTC
CASSEGGQGYEQYF
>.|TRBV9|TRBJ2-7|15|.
TGTGCCAGCAGCGTAGAGCCCACTCGGGGCTACGAGCAGTACTTC
CASSVEPTRGYEQYF
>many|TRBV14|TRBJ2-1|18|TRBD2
TGTGCCAGCAGCGCGTGGGTCCTAGCGGGAGGCGCCTACAATGAGCAGTTCTTC
CASSAWVLAGGAYNEQFF
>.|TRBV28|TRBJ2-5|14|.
TGTGCCAGCAATTTATCATGGCAGAAAGAGACCCAGTACTTC
CASNLSWQKETQYF
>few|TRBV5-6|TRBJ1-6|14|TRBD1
TGTGCCAGCAGACCGACAGGGGAAGGCTCACCCCTCCACTTT
CASRPTGEGSPLHF
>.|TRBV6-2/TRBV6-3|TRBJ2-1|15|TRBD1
TGTGCCAGCAGATCACCCGGGACAGGGCGGAATGAGCAGTTCTTC
CASRSPGTGRNEQFF
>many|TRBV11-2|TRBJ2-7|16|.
TGTGCCAGCAGCTTAGATCGGGACCCGGGCGCCTACGAGCAGTACTTC
CASSLDRDPGAYEQYF
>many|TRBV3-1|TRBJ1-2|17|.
TGTGCCAGCAGCACGACACGCACCCTTCGAAAGACCTATGGCTACACCTTC
CASSTTRTLRKTYGYTF
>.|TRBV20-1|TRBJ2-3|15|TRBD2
TGCAGTGCCAGCTCAGCTTTAGGCGGGAGTGATACGCAGTATTTT
CSASSALGGSDTQYF
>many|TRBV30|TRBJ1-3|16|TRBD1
TGTGCCTGGAGCCGTGCCGGGACAGGGGGCAGAAACACCATATATTTT
CAWSRAGTGGRNTIYF
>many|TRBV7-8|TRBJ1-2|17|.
TGTGCCAGCAGCGAAATACAGTTTACCCGAAAGACCTATGGCTACACCTTC
CASSEIQFTRKTYGYTF